A selection of T cell receptor beta chains follows, all from one sample in a study of CD8 T cells in Susac syndrome. Using its own MiXCR run on the immunoSEQ multiplex PCR reads, TCRdb lists one record per CDR3 protein. The sample lists approximately 68,000 distinct CDR3 sequences; over 85% were seen once. The specimen was CD8+ T cells from PBMCs. Receptors were obtained from a human donor with multiple sclerosis. Each CDR3 is given with its conserved first and last residue. Fields, in order: V gene, clone size, D gene, J gene, CDR3 DNA, CDR3 protein. The D gene is left open where the match is weak. Clone size is stated in some rows and not others, as once, few, many or a class when expanded.

V: TRBV5-4
size: -
D: -
J: TRBJ2-2
DNA: TGTGCCAGCAGCTTGTCCGGGACCGGGGAGCTGTTTTTT
CDR3: CASSLSGTGELFF

V: TRBV19
size: once
D: -
J: TRBJ2-7
DNA: TGTGCCAGTAGTATAGGCGGAGGGCCCTCCTACGAGCAGTACTTC
CDR3: CASSIGGGPSYEQYF

V: TRBV30
size: -
D: -
J: TRBJ2-3
DNA: TGTGCCTGGAGTGTGGGGGGATCAGATACGCAGTATTTT
CDR3: CAWSVGGSDTQYF

V: TRBV29-1
size: -
D: -
J: TRBJ2-3
DNA: TGCAGCGTTGAAGAGACAGATACGCAGTATTTT
CDR3: CSVEETDTQYF

V: TRBV7-3
size: once
D: -
J: TRBJ1-2
DNA: TGTGCCAGCAGCTTCAAGGGAGGCTATGGCTACACCTTC
CDR3: CASSFKGGYGYTF

V: TRBV15
size: -
D: TRBD1
J: TRBJ1-2
DNA: TGTGCCACCAGCAGACCGGGACAGGACTATGGCTACACCTTC
CDR3: CATSRPGQDYGYTF

V: TRBV29-1
size: -
D: TRBD1
J: TRBJ1-1
DNA: TGCAGCGTTGTAGCAGGGGGATATGGCACTGAAGCTTTCTTT
CDR3: CSVVAGGYGTEAFF

V: TRBV5-1
size: -
D: -
J: TRBJ2-1
DNA: TGCGCCAGCAGCTTGGCCCCCCCACCACAGAGCTCCTACAATGAGCAGTTCTTC
CDR3: CASSLAPPPQSSYNEQFF

V: TRBV29-1
size: once
D: -
J: TRBJ2-7
DNA: TGCAGCGTTGAAGCAGACACCGCCTACGAGCAGTACTTC
CDR3: CSVEADTAYEQYF

V: TRBV2
size: -
D: -
J: TRBJ2-7
DNA: TGTGCCAGCAGTGGGTCTAGCGTCTACGAGCAGTACTTC
CDR3: CASSGSSVYEQYF

V: TRBV6-5
size: -
D: TRBD1
J: TRBJ1-4
DNA: TGTGCCAGCAGTTCAGCCTCGAGACAGGGCCGGGATGAAAAACTGTTTTTT
CDR3: CASSSASRQGRDEKLFF

V: TRBV30
size: -
D: -
J: TRBJ2-4
DNA: TGTGCCTGGGGCGGGGACGGAAACATTCAGTACTTC
CDR3: CAWGGDGNIQYF

V: TRBV9
size: -
D: -
J: TRBJ2-5
DNA: TGTGCCAGCAGCGATTCCGGGACAAAAGAAGAGACCCAGTACTTC
CDR3: CASSDSGTKEETQYF

V: TRBV9
size: -
D: TRBD1
J: TRBJ1-4
DNA: TGTGCCAGCAGCGTAGACGGGACAGGGGGAGAAAAACTGTTTTTT
CDR3: CASSVDGTGGEKLFF

V: TRBV2
size: -
D: TRBD2
J: TRBJ2-5
DNA: TGTGCCAGCAGTGATGGGACTAGCGGACAAGAGACCCAGTACTTC
CDR3: CASSDGTSGQETQYF

V: TRBV27
size: -
D: -
J: TRBJ2-7
DNA: TGTGCCAGCAAGGTCGGGGAAGCGTCCTACGAGCAGTACTTC
CDR3: CASKVGEASYEQYF

V: TRBV7-8
size: -
D: -
J: TRBJ2-1
DNA: TGTGCCAGCAGCTCCGGCGGCACTTACAATGAGCAGTTCTTC
CDR3: CASSSGGTYNEQFF

V: TRBV19
size: -
D: -
J: TRBJ2-5
DNA: TGTGCCAGTAGTATAAGAGGGCCCGGGGAGACCCAGTACTTC
CDR3: CASSIRGPGETQYF

V: TRBV6-2/TRBV6-3
size: -
D: TRBD1
J: TRBJ1-5
DNA: TGTGCCACCTCCGTGGGGACAGCACCCTATAGCAATCAGCCCCAGCATTTT
CDR3: CATSVGTAPYSNQPQHF

V: TRBV5-6
size: -
D: -
J: TRBJ1-2
DNA: TGTGCCAGCAGCTTCGAGTATGGCTACACCTTC
CDR3: CASSFEYGYTF

V: TRBV12-3/TRBV12-4
size: -
D: TRBD2
J: TRBJ2-3
DNA: TGTGCCAGCAGCTCCGGACTAGCGGGAGGACGAGATACGCAGTATTTT
CDR3: CASSSGLAGGRDTQYF

V: TRBV29-1
size: -
D: -
J: TRBJ1-2
DNA: TGCAGCGCCGGGGCGGATGCCGATTTCTATGGCTACACCTTC
CDR3: CSAGADADFYGYTF

V: TRBV12-5
size: -
D: -
J: TRBJ2-1
DNA: TGTGCTAGTGGTCCCTGGAGGGGGCCCTACAATGAGCAGTTCTTC
CDR3: CASGPWRGPYNEQFF

V: TRBV29-1
size: -
D: -
J: TRBJ2-1
DNA: TGCAGCGGGGGGTCAGGGGGGATCAATGAGCAGTTCTTC
CDR3: CSGGSGGINEQFF

V: TRBV5-1
size: -
D: -
J: TRBJ1-1
DNA: TGCGCCAGCAGCTTCAGCGGCACTGAAGCTTTCTTT
CDR3: CASSFSGTEAFF

V: TRBV5-6
size: -
D: -
J: TRBJ2-7
DNA: TGTGCCAGCAGCGGGGCCATTTACGAGCAGTACTTC
CDR3: CASSGAIYEQYF